This T cell receptor beta chain was profiled in a study of beta chain features in type 1 diabetes. Notes on the study in general: Among patients with Type 1 diabetes, TCRB CDR3s were moderately but significantly shorter in every one of the four CD4+ subsets. The similarity of naive, central memory and Treg TCRB repertoires appeared greater among patients than among healthy donors.

This clone has a handful of counts. Its antigen is unknown. Reverse transcribing all isolated RNA meant expressed TCRB transcripts were sequenced. TCRdb keeps only in-frame clones here, not all; method: immunoSEQ multiplex PCR. The data contain around 160,000 clones, approximately 8.8% of them singletons. There are 14 residues in the CDR3. Germline CDR1 SQVTM, CDR2 ANQGSEA. Trimming removed 7 bases from V and 5 bases from J; junction bases left unmatched: 7. The clonotype comes from a young woman with type 1 diabetes. Sequencing was done on a sample of central memory CD4+ T cells from blood. The genes are TRBV29-1 and TRBJ2-2; 10 nucleotides line up with TRBD2. The DNA of the CDR3 is TGCAGCGGAAAACTAGCGGGAAGGACCGGGGAGCTGTTTTTT. It is translated as CSGKLAGRTGELFF.